This T cell receptor (beta chain) was observed in a study of blood T cell repertoires in COVID-19. Study in general: Sites across the United States, Italy and Spain contributed samples from acute and convalescent COVID-19. Sample material is recorded as cDNA or gDNA derived from T cells, B-cell-depleted T cells, or PBMCs.

Assay used: immunoSEQ multiplex PCR; TCRdb lists only in-frame clones, some missing. This table has about 26,000 clones, around nine tenths appearing once. This clone appeared a single time. There are 14 residues in the CDR3. The V end lost 4 bases, the J end lost 3 bases, and 13 bases lay between the germline ends. From germline, CDR1 is SGHRS and CDR2 YFSETQ. J is TRBJ1-1 and V is TRBV5-1; D is perhaps TRBD1 (6 bases). What was sequenced was peripheral blood. The origin of this receptor is a human donor in a cohort sampled during active COVID-19. DNA of the CDR3: TGCGCCAGCAGCGGCGGGGGGGCTCACACTGAAGCTTTCTTT. This encodes CASSGGGAHTEAFF.